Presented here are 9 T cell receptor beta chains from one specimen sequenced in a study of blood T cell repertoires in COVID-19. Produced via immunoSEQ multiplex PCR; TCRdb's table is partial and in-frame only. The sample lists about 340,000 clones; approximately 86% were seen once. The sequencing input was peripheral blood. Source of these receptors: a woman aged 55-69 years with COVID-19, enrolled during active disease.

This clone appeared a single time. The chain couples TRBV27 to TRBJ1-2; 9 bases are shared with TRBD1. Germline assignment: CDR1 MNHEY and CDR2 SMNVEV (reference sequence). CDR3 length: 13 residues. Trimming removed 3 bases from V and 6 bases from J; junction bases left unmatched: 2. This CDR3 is CASSFGTGNGYTF. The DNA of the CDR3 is TGTGCCAGCAGTTTCGGGACAGGGAATGGCTACACCTTC.

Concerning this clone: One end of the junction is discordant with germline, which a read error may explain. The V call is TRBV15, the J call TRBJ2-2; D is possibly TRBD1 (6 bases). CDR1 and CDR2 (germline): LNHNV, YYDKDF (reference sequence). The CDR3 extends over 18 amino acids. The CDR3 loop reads CATSGEGVLGARTGELFF. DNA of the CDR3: TGTGCCACCAGCGGAGAGGGGGTGTTGGGGGCGCGGACCGGGGAGCTGTTTTTT.

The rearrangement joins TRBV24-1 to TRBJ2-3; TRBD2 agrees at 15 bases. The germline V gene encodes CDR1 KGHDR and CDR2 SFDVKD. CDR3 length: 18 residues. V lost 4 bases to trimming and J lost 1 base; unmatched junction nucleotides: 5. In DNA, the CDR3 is TGTGCCACCAGTGACTCCCGGACTAGCGGGGGGGGCACAGATACGCAGTATTTT. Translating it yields CATSDSRTSGGGTDTQYF.

The CDR3 bases are TGTGCCAGCAGCGCGGGACAGTCTAACACTGAAGCTTTCTTT. Its translation: CASSAGQSNTEAFF. The rearrangement joins TRBV13 to TRBJ1-1; 7 nucleotides line up with TRBD1. The V segment lost 5 bases and the J segment 2 bases; nucleotides outside the gene matches: 5. Germline V CDR1 and CDR2: PRHDT, FYEKMQ (reference sequence). The CDR3 has 14 amino acids.

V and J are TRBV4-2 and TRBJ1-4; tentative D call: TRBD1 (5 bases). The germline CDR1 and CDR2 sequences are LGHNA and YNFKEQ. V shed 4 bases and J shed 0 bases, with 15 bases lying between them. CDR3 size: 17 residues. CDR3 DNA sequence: TGTGCCAGCAGCCCAAGCCATCTGACAGCAACTAATGAAAAACTGTTTTTT. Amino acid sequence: CASSPSHLTATNEKLFF.

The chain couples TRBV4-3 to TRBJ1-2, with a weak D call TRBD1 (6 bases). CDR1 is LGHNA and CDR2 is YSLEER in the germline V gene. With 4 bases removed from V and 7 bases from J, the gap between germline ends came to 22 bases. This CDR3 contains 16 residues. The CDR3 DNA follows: TGCGCCAGCAGCCCCACACGACAGGAAAGTATGGGTGGCTACACCTTC. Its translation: CASSPTRQESMGGYTF.

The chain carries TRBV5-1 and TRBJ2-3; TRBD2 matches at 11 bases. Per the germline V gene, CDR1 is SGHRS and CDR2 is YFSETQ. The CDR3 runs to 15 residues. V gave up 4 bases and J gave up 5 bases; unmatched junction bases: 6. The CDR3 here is CASSPALAGGDTQYF. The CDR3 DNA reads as TGCGCCAGCAGCCCCGCCCTAGCGGGGGGAGATACGCAGTATTTT.

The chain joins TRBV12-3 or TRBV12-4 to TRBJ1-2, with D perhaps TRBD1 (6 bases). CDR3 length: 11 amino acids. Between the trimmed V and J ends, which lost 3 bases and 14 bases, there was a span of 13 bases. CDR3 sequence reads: CASSFGGARTF. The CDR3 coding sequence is TGTGCCAGCAGTTTTGGGGGGGCGCGGACCTTC.

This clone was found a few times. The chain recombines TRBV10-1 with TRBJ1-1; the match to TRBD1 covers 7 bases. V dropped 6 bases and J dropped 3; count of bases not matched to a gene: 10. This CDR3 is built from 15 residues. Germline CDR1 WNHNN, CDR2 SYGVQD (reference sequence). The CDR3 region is CASRSGQVGDTEAFF. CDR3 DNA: TGCGCCAGCAGAAGTGGACAGGTAGGGGACACTGAAGCTTTCTTT.